A selection of T cell receptor beta chains follows, all from one sample in a study of T cell clones after liver transplantation. The data were produced by immunoSEQ multiplex PCR, yet TCRdb's version contains in-frame clones alone and is incomplete. This table holds around 75,000 clones, under 90% found once. The sample was CD4+ T cells from blood, taken roughly 48 months after liver transplant. The receptor set was obtained from a human patient who received a liver transplant. Some T cells may be graft donor cells. The CDR3 runs from the conserved cysteine through the conserved F or W. Each record gives: clone size, V gene, J gene, D gene, CDR3 protein, CDR3 DNA. D genes are given only for firm matches. Size is stated for part of the rows, as once, few or many counts, or as a class when the clone is expanded.

once	TRBV2	TRBJ2-2	.	CASSEEAAGELFF	TGTGCCAGCAGTGAAGAGGCGGCCGGGGAGCTGTTTTTT
.	TRBV7-2	TRBJ2-1	TRBD2	CASSLGLAGRLGVEQFF	TGTGCCAGCAGCTTAGGGCTAGCGGGGCGCTTGGGAGTTGAGCAGTTCTTC
few	TRBV4-3	TRBJ2-5	TRBD2	CASSQDFRTSGVQETQYF	TGCGCCAGCAGCCAAGATTTTAGGACTAGCGGGGTACAAGAGACCCAGTACTTC
.	TRBV28	TRBJ1-1	TRBD1	CASRTTGGGTEAFF	TGTGCCAGCAGGACCACAGGGGGCGGGACTGAAGCTTTCTTT
.	TRBV6-6	TRBJ2-1	TRBD2	CASRETSGGEQFF	TGTGCCAGCAGAGAGACTAGCGGGGGTGAGCAGTTCTTC
.	TRBV10-3	TRBJ2-1	TRBD2	CAISGTRLYEQFF	TGTGCCATCAGTGGGACTAGATTGTATGAGCAGTTCTTC
.	TRBV30	TRBJ2-7	.	CAWSGLSYEQYF	TGTGCCTGGAGTGGGCTATCCTACGAGCAGTACTTC
.	TRBV28	TRBJ1-5	.	CASKSSGSNQPQHF	TGTGCCAGCAAATCCTCCGGGTCCAATCAGCCCCAGCATTTT
.	TRBV9	TRBJ1-4	TRBD1	CASTKGGQSGEKLFF	TGTGCCAGCACCAAGGGGGGACAGTCGGGTGAAAAACTGTTTTTT
.	TRBV19	TRBJ1-5	TRBD1	CAPDRGQPQHF	TGTGCCCCAGACAGGGGGCAGCCCCAGCATTTT
.	TRBV5-1	TRBJ2-3	.	CASSLVTRGTQYF	TGCGCCAGCAGCTTGGTGACACGGGGAACGCAGTATTTT
.	TRBV7-3	TRBJ2-7	.	CASSLEGHYEQYF	TGTGCCAGCAGCTTGGAGGGGCACTACGAGCAGTACTTC
.	TRBV7-9	TRBJ1-2	.	CASSLLGAAYGYTF	TGTGCCAGCAGCTTATTAGGGGCAGCCTATGGCTACACCTTC
once	TRBV28	TRBJ1-1	.	CASTLRGGRTRAFF	TGTGCCAGCACACTCCGTGGGGGCCGGACCCGGGCTTTCTTT
.	TRBV5-1	TRBJ2-1	.	CASSLVGGTGHNEQFF	TGCGCCAGCAGCTTGGTCGGGGGAACAGGCCACAATGAGCAGTTCTTC
.	TRBV9	TRBJ2-3	.	CASSVWGSYTDTQYF	TGTGCCAGCAGCGTATGGGGGTCTTACACAGATACGCAGTATTTT
large	TRBV2	TRBJ2-7	.	CASSEVKAGPYF	TGTGCCAGCAGTGAGGTCAAGGCAGGTCCGTACTTC
once	TRBV11-2	TRBJ2-1	TRBD2	CASSLDGTTQFF	TGTGCCAGCAGCTTAGATGGGACTACGCAGTTCTTC
.	TRBV5-4	TRBJ1-4	.	CASSLSGSRNEKLFF	TGTGCCAGCAGCTTGAGTGGATCACGGAATGAAAAACTGTTTTTT
.	TRBV7-9	TRBJ2-3	.	CASSFSGLADTQYF	TGTGCCAGCAGCTTCTCAGGGCTCGCAGATACGCAGTATTTT
few	TRBV2	TRBJ2-1	.	CASSDRGSGTYNEQFF	TGTGCCAGCAGTGATCGGGGCAGCGGTACCTACAATGAGCAGTTCTTC
.	TRBV5-1	TRBJ1-2	.	CASSLDGSNYGYTF	TGCGCCAGCAGCTTGGACGGCAGTAACTATGGCTACACCTTC
few	TRBV5-6	TRBJ2-1	.	CASSFGGGAGNEQFF	TGTGCCAGCAGCTTTGGTGGGGGGGCCGGCAATGAGCAGTTCTTC
.	TRBV19	TRBJ2-2	TRBD1	CASTNPYRDRGTGELFF	TGTGCCAGTACAAACCCGTACCGGGACAGGGGCACCGGGGAGCTGTTTTTT
.	TRBV18	TRBJ2-5	TRBD1	CASSPQARTGEETQYF	TGTGCCAGCTCACCACAGGCTCGGACAGGGGAAGAGACCCAGTACTTC
.	TRBV6-1	TRBJ2-3	.	CATSVVRTDTQYF	TGTGCCACCTCGGTGGTCCGCACAGATACGCAGTATTTT
.	TRBV7-2	TRBJ2-7	.	CASSPSGSYEQYF	TGTGCCAGCAGCCCGAGCGGTTCCTACGAGCAGTACTTC